This TCR beta chain appears in the sequencing data of a study of blood T cells in healthy people across ages (dated by TCRdb to the mid-2010s). As for the study more broadly: Template switching captured roughly one uniquely barcoded TCR beta cDNA molecule per two T cells in model experiments. Age-related changes in TCR beta repertoire diversity were measured in the study by deep sequencing normalized with unique cDNA molecular identifiers. The donors were split into four age groups: young (average roughly 15 years), middle-aged (around 40), aged (62) and long-lived (under 90). Two additional independent replicas of 1 million unique cDNA reads from the same blood draw were analyzed for two donors (one aged 18 to 30 and one aged 80 or older).

The donors were some 39 Caucasian individuals from Russia, aged 6 to 90 years, who were systemically healthy. Ten milliliters of peripheral blood were drawn from each donor into EDTA-treated Vacutainer tubes. PBMCs were isolated by Ficoll-Paque density-gradient centrifugation, with at least 7 million obtained per sample. Trizol reagent was used to extract total RNA from the PBMCs, yielding at least 5.5 micrograms per sample. For every donor, an aliquot of PBMCs went through flow cytometry to measure the percentages of naive CD45RAhigh/CD27high T cells. Per the germline V gene, MGHRA is the CDR1 and YSYEKL is the CDR2. The V end loses 1 base and the J end loses 5 bases, and a stretch of 14 bases separates them. There are 16 amino acids in the CDR3, from cysteine to phenylalanine inclusive. Only the CDR3 portion is preserved as DNA: 48 bases, with reading frame beginning at the first base. Libraries were made using 5' RACE. The run used an Illumina HiSeq 2500. The second PCR ran for about 6 to 12 cycles and used a J-beta primer mix along with a sample-barcoded 5' primer. Each TCR beta cDNA molecule received a unique molecular identifier from a template-switch 5' adaptor carrying 12 random nucleotides. At least 2.5 million CDR3-containing paired-end reads were obtained from each sample. First-strand cDNA synthesis was performed from all RNA using the Mint cDNA synthesis kit, with priming by a TRBC-specific oligonucleotide. Following uracil-DNA glycosylase treatment, all cDNA underwent a first 18-cycle PCR with the universal primers M1SS and BC2_uni_R. The authors' analysis ran thus. Each sample was normalized by randomly selecting 1 million high-quality reads, each carrying a distinct molecular identifier. Instead of being binned into consensus sequences, reads that shared molecular identifiers were thrown out. MiTCR, with a Q25 quality threshold and the strictest error-elimination algorithm, was used for CDR3 identification, clonotype clustering and error correction. A nonparametric unseen species model with Euler transformation was used to estimate a lower bound on total TCR beta diversity. TCRdb reanalyzed the raw reads on its own, using fastp at Q25 for trimming and MiXCR for clone calling, and kept in-frame beta chains. CDR3 protein sequences are deduplicated, and each keeps its most common genes and DNA. TCRdb, not the original authors, processed these V and J calls. Across this sample there are roughly 800,000 distinct CDR3 sequences, with 25% seen only once. The ten largest clones capture approximately 4% of the sample.

For this clonotype: Its antigen is still unknown. No qualities accompany the bases; no much larger clone lies one base away.

The paper's findings and limits, for the study overall: Observed TCR beta diversity correlated strongly with the percentage of naive T cells measured by flow cytometry. Donor CMV infection status was unknown, potentially confounding age-related changes in expanded clonotypes. Compared with the aged group, more naive CD4+ T cells, fewer expanded clones and increased TCR diversity were shown by the long-lived group, suggesting age selection. Observed TCR beta diversity per million T cells fell roughly linearly with age, and a significant reduction was already apparent by age about 36. Estimates of total diversity based on one million sequenced T cells were considered lower bounds and underestimates. Since profiling was done on bulk unsorted PBMCs, naive and antigen-experienced compartments could not be conclusively compared.

This sample also appeared in a second study, on T cells of mothers and their children. From the second report: Donors were nine systemically healthy Caucasian individuals: three mothers and their six children. cDNA synthesis consumed the entire amount of extracted RNA, loaded at 1.5 ug RNA in each 15 ul reaction. Sample barcodes and 2-4 random nucleotides were added via the M1S primer in the second PCR. Over 10 million TCR beta CDR3 reads came from each mother, compared with around 3 million reads from each child. In both related and unrelated pairs, thymic selection shapes the output of TCR recombination in a similar way, with inherited differences having only a minor effect. Normalized repertoire overlap was always slightly but never significantly higher in related than unrelated mother-child pairs. Persistent microchimeric T cell clones were not detected, at a sensitivity of 85 to 100 clones per million clonotypes. To look for features that set related mother-child pairs apart from unrelated individuals, the researchers ran deep NGS to compare the TCR beta repertoires of mothers and children. Mothers averaged roughly 36 +/- 4 years of age and children averaged around 10 +/- 4 years. After adapter ligation was performed with NEBNext reagents, the libraries were sequenced on an Illumina HiSeq 2000 with 100+100 nt paired-end reads. To prevent cross-contamination, the mother and child libraries were prepared one month apart and sequenced in separate runs. Between roughly 500,000 and 2,300,000 distinct TCR beta clonotypes were identified per donor. Naive TCR beta clonotypes were estimated from low-frequency clonotypes matched to each donor's FACS-determined naive share, without sorting.

Material for sequencing was blood. The sequence was collected from a boy aged 10-17 years in good health. The rearranged segments are TRBV4-1 and TRBJ2-2; TRBD1 is a weak D gene call, 5 bases matching. The CDR3 region reads CASSQVFPGQTGELFF. At the DNA level, the sequence is TGCGCCAGCAGCCAAGTTTTTCCAGGGCAGACCGGGGAGCTGTTTTTT.